The rows below give T cell receptor beta chains drawn from one sample of a study of T cells in localized non-small cell lung cancer. Repertoires were generated with immunoSEQ multiplex PCR, while TCRdb's copy carries only in-frame clones and drops some. The sample holds 7,000 to 9,500 clones, roughly 90% seen once. The starting material was peripheral blood, obtained before any cancer treatment. The receptors stem from a female donor at least 60 years old with stage II squamous cell lung carcinoma. Both conserved end residues are part of each CDR3. D genes are given only for firm matches. Only some rows state a clone size, as once, few, many or a class for expanded clones.

v_call: TRBV5-6; d_call: -; cdr3_length: 15; j_call: TRBJ2-1; clone_size: once; cdr3_nt: TGTGCCAGCGGGGCTGGGGGTTGGGCCTACAATGAGCAGTTCTTC; cdr3_aa: CASGAGGWAYNEQFF
v_call: TRBV29-1; d_call: TRBD1; cdr3_length: 13; j_call: TRBJ2-7; clone_size: -; cdr3_nt: TGCAGCGCAGGGACCGGGACAGGGGGCGAGCAGTACTTC; cdr3_aa: CSAGTGTGGEQYF
v_call: TRBV27; d_call: TRBD1; cdr3_length: 14; j_call: TRBJ1-4; clone_size: few; cdr3_nt: TGTGCCAGCAGGGGGACAGGATCTAATGAAAAACTGTTTTTT; cdr3_aa: CASRGTGSNEKLFF
v_call: TRBV2; d_call: -; cdr3_length: 10; j_call: TRBJ2-3; clone_size: -; cdr3_nt: TGTGCCAGCGGAAGAGATACGCAGTATTTT; cdr3_aa: CASGRDTQYF
v_call: TRBV5-1; d_call: -; cdr3_length: 15; j_call: TRBJ2-6; clone_size: -; cdr3_nt: TGCGCCAGCAGCCACGCGAATTCTGGGGCCAACGTCCTGACTTTC; cdr3_aa: CASSHANSGANVLTF
v_call: TRBV27; d_call: -; cdr3_length: 14; j_call: TRBJ1-6; clone_size: -; cdr3_nt: TGTGCCAGCAGTAGTCCCAGCTACAATTCACCCCTCCACTTT; cdr3_aa: CASSSPSYNSPLHF
v_call: TRBV2; d_call: TRBD1; cdr3_length: 15; j_call: TRBJ1-6; clone_size: -; cdr3_nt: TGTGCCAGCAGTGAGGGGGACAGGGGTAATTCACCCCTCCACTTT; cdr3_aa: CASSEGDRGNSPLHF
v_call: TRBV19; d_call: -; cdr3_length: 16; j_call: TRBJ1-2; clone_size: -; cdr3_nt: TGTGCCAGTAGTATAGATCTATGGGGGACTAACTATGGCTACACCTTC; cdr3_aa: CASSIDLWGTNYGYTF
v_call: TRBV6-5; d_call: -; cdr3_length: 15; j_call: TRBJ1-2; clone_size: -; cdr3_nt: TGTGCCAGCAGTTCGGCAAGGCGGCATAACTATGGCTACACCTTC; cdr3_aa: CASSSARRHNYGYTF
v_call: TRBV10-3; d_call: -; cdr3_length: 13; j_call: TRBJ1-2; clone_size: -; cdr3_nt: TGTGCCATCAGTGAGTCGAGGGAATATGGCTACACCTTC; cdr3_aa: CAISESREYGYTF
v_call: TRBV5-4; d_call: -; cdr3_length: 14; j_call: TRBJ1-1; clone_size: -; cdr3_nt: TGTGCCAGCAGCTTGGCCAGGGGTGACACTGAAGCTTTCTTT; cdr3_aa: CASSLARGDTEAFF
v_call: TRBV7-9; d_call: -; cdr3_length: 12; j_call: TRBJ1-2; clone_size: -; cdr3_nt: TGTGCCAGCAGCTCCGAATCACGGGGCTACACCTTC; cdr3_aa: CASSSESRGYTF
v_call: TRBV7-9; d_call: TRBD1; cdr3_length: 14; j_call: TRBJ1-2; clone_size: -; cdr3_nt: TGTGCCAGCAGCTTAAACGCGGGACAGGCGGGCTACACCTTC; cdr3_aa: CASSLNAGQAGYTF
v_call: TRBV28; d_call: -; cdr3_length: 11; j_call: TRBJ2-1; clone_size: once; cdr3_nt: TGTGCCAGCAGTCTATTCGATGAGCAGTTCTTC; cdr3_aa: CASSLFDEQFF
v_call: TRBV2; d_call: -; cdr3_length: 13; j_call: TRBJ1-1; clone_size: -; cdr3_nt: TGTGCCAGCAGTCAAGACAAGAACACTGAAGCTTTCTTT; cdr3_aa: CASSQDKNTEAFF
v_call: TRBV6-1; d_call: -; cdr3_length: 15; j_call: TRBJ1-5; clone_size: -; cdr3_nt: TGTGCCAGCACGGGCTCCTTAAGTCCCAGTCAGCCCCAGCATTTT; cdr3_aa: CASTGSLSPSQPQHF
v_call: TRBV7-8; d_call: TRBD1; cdr3_length: 13; j_call: TRBJ2-7; clone_size: -; cdr3_nt: TGTGCCAGCAGCTTCGGGACAGCCTACGAGCAGTACTTC; cdr3_aa: CASSFGTAYEQYF
v_call: TRBV27; d_call: TRBD1; cdr3_length: 15; j_call: TRBJ2-3; clone_size: -; cdr3_nt: TGTGCCAGCAGTCTCCCCGGGACAGGGCAGGATACGCAGTATTTT; cdr3_aa: CASSLPGTGQDTQYF
v_call: TRBV10-3; d_call: -; cdr3_length: 11; j_call: TRBJ2-1; clone_size: -; cdr3_nt: TGTGCCAACTCACGCGGAGATGAGCAGTTCTTC; cdr3_aa: CANSRGDEQFF
v_call: TRBV5-1; d_call: -; cdr3_length: 16; j_call: TRBJ2-1; clone_size: -; cdr3_nt: TGCGCCAGCAGCTTGGAGGGACAAGGAAACGTCGATGAGCAGTTCTTC; cdr3_aa: CASSLEGQGNVDEQFF
v_call: TRBV28; d_call: -; cdr3_length: 13; j_call: TRBJ2-2; clone_size: once; cdr3_nt: TGTGCCAGCAGTTTCACAAGTCCCGGGGAGCTGTTTTTT; cdr3_aa: CASSFTSPGELFF
v_call: TRBV19; d_call: -; cdr3_length: 15; j_call: TRBJ1-5; clone_size: -; cdr3_nt: TGTGCCAGTAGTATCAGGGAAACTAGCAATCAGCCCCAGCATTTT; cdr3_aa: CASSIRETSNQPQHF
v_call: TRBV6-1; d_call: -; cdr3_length: 14; j_call: TRBJ1-2; clone_size: few; cdr3_nt: TGTGCCAGCAAAGGAAGGGGGGGGTCCTATGGCTACACCTTC; cdr3_aa: CASKGRGGSYGYTF
v_call: TRBV18; d_call: -; cdr3_length: 14; j_call: TRBJ2-2; clone_size: -; cdr3_nt: TGTGCCAGCTCACCAATAGGAAACACCGGGGAGCTGTTTTTT; cdr3_aa: CASSPIGNTGELFF
v_call: TRBV28; d_call: -; cdr3_length: 12; j_call: TRBJ2-5; clone_size: -; cdr3_nt: TGTGCCAGCAGTTCCCTGGGAGAGACCCAGTACTTC; cdr3_aa: CASSSLGETQYF
v_call: TRBV5-1; d_call: -; cdr3_length: 15; j_call: TRBJ1-4; clone_size: -; cdr3_nt: TGCGCCAGCAGCTTAGACCCTGCAACTAATGAAAAACTGTTTTTT; cdr3_aa: CASSLDPATNEKLFF
v_call: TRBV20-1; d_call: -; cdr3_length: 11; j_call: TRBJ2-1; clone_size: -; cdr3_nt: TGCAGTGCTCTACAGCACAATGAGCAGTTCTTC; cdr3_aa: CSALQHNEQFF
v_call: TRBV28; d_call: TRBD1; cdr3_length: 14; j_call: TRBJ1-5; clone_size: few; cdr3_nt: TGTGCCAGCCTGACAGGGAGCACCAATCAGCCCCAGCATTTT; cdr3_aa: CASLTGSTNQPQHF
v_call: TRBV10-2; d_call: -; cdr3_length: 15; j_call: TRBJ1-4; clone_size: once; cdr3_nt: TGCGCCAGCAGTGATAAGGCCGCTACCGGGGAAAAACTGTTTTTT; cdr3_aa: CASSDKAATGEKLFF
v_call: TRBV5-6; d_call: TRBD1; cdr3_length: 15; j_call: TRBJ1-2; clone_size: once; cdr3_nt: TGTGCCAGCAGCGGGGGACAGGGAGCGTCCTATGGCTACACCTTC; cdr3_aa: CASSGGQGASYGYTF
v_call: TRBV6-6; d_call: -; cdr3_length: 14; j_call: TRBJ1-1; clone_size: -; cdr3_nt: TGTGCCAGCAGAGAGTACGGGGTGGGAGATGAAGCTTTCTTT; cdr3_aa: CASREYGVGDEAFF
v_call: TRBV5-4; d_call: TRBD2; cdr3_length: 13; j_call: TRBJ2-1; clone_size: -; cdr3_nt: TGTGCCGCGGGGGGGAGGACCTACAATGAGCAGTTCTTC; cdr3_aa: CAAGGRTYNEQFF
v_call: TRBV18; d_call: -; cdr3_length: 16; j_call: TRBJ1-2; clone_size: -; cdr3_nt: TGTGCCAGCTCACCTACGACGGTACCCTCGGGCTATGGCTACACCTTC; cdr3_aa: CASSPTTVPSGYGYTF
v_call: TRBV29-1; d_call: -; cdr3_length: 13; j_call: TRBJ2-3; clone_size: -; cdr3_nt: TGCAGCGTTGACAGTCCTAGCACAGATACGCAGTATTTT; cdr3_aa: CSVDSPSTDTQYF
v_call: TRBV14; d_call: -; cdr3_length: 16; j_call: TRBJ1-1; clone_size: -; cdr3_nt: TGTGCCAGCAGCCAAGATCGGGGGGTTGTTAGCACTGAAGCTTTCTTT; cdr3_aa: CASSQDRGVVSTEAFF
v_call: TRBV4-2; d_call: TRBD2; cdr3_length: 15; j_call: TRBJ2-7; clone_size: once; cdr3_nt: TGTGCCAGCAGCCAAGTTTTAGGGAGGGATTACGAGCAGTACTTC; cdr3_aa: CASSQVLGRDYEQYF
v_call: TRBV2; d_call: TRBD1; cdr3_length: 13; j_call: TRBJ1-3; clone_size: few; cdr3_nt: TGTGCCAGCCTACAGGGGGCTGGAAACACCATATATTTT; cdr3_aa: CASLQGAGNTIYF
v_call: TRBV7-9; d_call: -; cdr3_length: 14; j_call: TRBJ2-5; clone_size: -; cdr3_nt: TGTGCCAGCAGCACTCGGGACGGGAAAGAGACCCAGTACTTC; cdr3_aa: CASSTRDGKETQYF
v_call: TRBV5-1; d_call: TRBD2; cdr3_length: 15; j_call: TRBJ2-1; clone_size: -; cdr3_nt: TGCGCCAGCAGCTTGGAGGCGCGGGGGTTACCGGCAAAGTTCTTC; cdr3_aa: CASSLEARGLPAKFF
v_call: TRBV27; d_call: TRBD2; cdr3_length: 15; j_call: TRBJ2-1; clone_size: -; cdr3_nt: TGTGCCACCAGAGACGGGACTAGCGGACACAATGAGCAGTTCTTC; cdr3_aa: CATRDGTSGHNEQFF
v_call: TRBV2; d_call: -; cdr3_length: 14; j_call: TRBJ1-5; clone_size: -; cdr3_nt: TGTGCCAGCAGTGACAGAGTTAGCAATCAGCCCCAGCATTTT; cdr3_aa: CASSDRVSNQPQHF
v_call: TRBV5-1; d_call: TRBD1; cdr3_length: 14; j_call: TRBJ1-1; clone_size: -; cdr3_nt: TGCGCCAGCAGCTTGTATGGTCAGGGGGCAGAAGCTTTCTTT; cdr3_aa: CASSLYGQGAEAFF
v_call: TRBV6-5; d_call: TRBD1; cdr3_length: 14; j_call: TRBJ1-2; clone_size: -; cdr3_nt: TGTGCCAGCAGTTACTCCGGGACAGGGAATAGCTACACCTTC; cdr3_aa: CASSYSGTGNSYTF
v_call: TRBV11-2; d_call: -; cdr3_length: 15; j_call: TRBJ1-5; clone_size: -; cdr3_nt: TGTGCCAGCAGCTGGGGGTCCCGACAGTATCAGCCCCAGCATTTT; cdr3_aa: CASSWGSRQYQPQHF
v_call: TRBV6-5; d_call: TRBD2; cdr3_length: 15; j_call: TRBJ2-1; clone_size: few; cdr3_nt: TGTGCCAGCAGTCCACGGGACTATTTGTCAAATGAGCAGTTCTTC; cdr3_aa: CASSPRDYLSNEQFF
v_call: TRBV15; d_call: -; cdr3_length: 13; j_call: TRBJ2-5; clone_size: once; cdr3_nt: TGTGCCACCAGCAGAGATTTGCTAGAGACCCAGTACTTC; cdr3_aa: CATSRDLLETQYF
v_call: TRBV6-1; d_call: -; cdr3_length: 11; j_call: TRBJ2-5; clone_size: -; cdr3_nt: TGTGCCAGCAGATCCCGAGAGACCCAGTACTTC; cdr3_aa: CASRSRETQYF
v_call: TRBV19; d_call: TRBD1; cdr3_length: 16; j_call: TRBJ1-3; clone_size: -; cdr3_nt: TGTGCCGCCGGGACAGGGGGCTTGAGCTCTGGAAACACCATATATTTT; cdr3_aa: CAAGTGGLSSGNTIYF
v_call: TRBV5-1; d_call: -; cdr3_length: 15; j_call: TRBJ1-4; clone_size: -; cdr3_nt: TGCGCCAGCAGCCCCAGGTCCGGCCTCAATGAAAAACTGTTTTTT; cdr3_aa: CASSPRSGLNEKLFF
v_call: TRBV7-2; d_call: -; cdr3_length: 13; j_call: TRBJ2-1; clone_size: -; cdr3_nt: TGTGCCAGCAGCCTAGGTCCCTACAATGAGCAGTTCTTC; cdr3_aa: CASSLGPYNEQFF
v_call: TRBV5-1; d_call: -; cdr3_length: 17; j_call: TRBJ1-2; clone_size: -; cdr3_nt: TGCGCCAGCAGCTTGGTGTCTCAGGGAATATCTAACTATGGCTACACCTTC; cdr3_aa: CASSLVSQGISNYGYTF
v_call: TRBV19; d_call: -; cdr3_length: 13; j_call: TRBJ1-1; clone_size: -; cdr3_nt: TGTGCCAGTAGTATAGTGTGGGGCACTGAAGCTTTCTTT; cdr3_aa: CASSIVWGTEAFF
v_call: TRBV7-9; d_call: TRBD1; cdr3_length: 13; j_call: TRBJ2-7; clone_size: -; cdr3_nt: TGTGCCAGCAGCTTAGACCCAGGGGGCGAGCAGTACTTC; cdr3_aa: CASSLDPGGEQYF
v_call: TRBV27; d_call: TRBD1; cdr3_length: 16; j_call: TRBJ1-2; clone_size: -; cdr3_nt: TGTGCCAGCAGTACCGGAAATCAGGGGGGAATCTATGGCTACACCTTC; cdr3_aa: CASSTGNQGGIYGYTF
v_call: TRBV5-6; d_call: -; cdr3_length: 16; j_call: TRBJ2-7; clone_size: -; cdr3_nt: TGTGCCAGCAGCTTCCTTTTGACTCACAGCTCCTACGAGCAGTACTTC; cdr3_aa: CASSFLLTHSSYEQYF
v_call: TRBV6-1; d_call: TRBD1; cdr3_length: 15; j_call: TRBJ2-1; clone_size: -; cdr3_nt: TGTGCCAGCAGTTCCGGTGGACAGGGATGGAGTGAGCAGTTCTTC; cdr3_aa: CASSSGGQGWSEQFF
v_call: TRBV19; d_call: -; cdr3_length: 15; j_call: TRBJ2-7; clone_size: -; cdr3_nt: TGTGCCAGTAGTATTAAGGGACACCCGTTCTGGGAGCAGTACTTC; cdr3_aa: CASSIKGHPFWEQYF
v_call: TRBV6-1; d_call: TRBD1; cdr3_length: 14; j_call: TRBJ1-4; clone_size: -; cdr3_nt: TGTGCCAGCAGTTCCAGGGGGTTAGGGGAAAAACTGTTTTTT; cdr3_aa: CASSSRGLGEKLFF
v_call: TRBV2; d_call: -; cdr3_length: 13; j_call: TRBJ2-2; clone_size: -; cdr3_nt: TGTGCCAGCAGTGATAAGAGCCCCGGGGAGCTGTTTTTT; cdr3_aa: CASSDKSPGELFF
v_call: TRBV6-1; d_call: TRBD1; cdr3_length: 15; j_call: TRBJ1-1; clone_size: -; cdr3_nt: TGTGCCAGCAACTACGCGACAGGGCCCAACACTGAAGCTTTCTTT; cdr3_aa: CASNYATGPNTEAFF